The 5 T cell receptor beta chains presented below share a single source sample, sequenced in a study of blood T cell repertoires in COVID-19. The protocol was immunoSEQ multiplex PCR, while the TCRdb copy is restricted to in-frame clones and leaves out a portion. The sample shows 150,000 to 200,000 clones, 65% to 85% of them seen only once. Sequencing was carried out using PBMCs or T cells enriched from blood (not recorded which). These receptors all come from a man aged 35-49 years who had recovered from COVID-19.

The chain employs TRBV10-2 and TRBJ2-2; possible D gene TRBD2, 7 bases. Germline V gene sequence: CDR1 WSHSY, CDR2 SAAADI. This CDR3 region has 16 residues. Trimming left V 7 bases short and J 2 bases short, with 17 bases between. The CDR3 protein is CASTPIRGANTGELFF. In DNA form, the CDR3 reads TGCGCCAGCACCCCCATTCGGGGGGCCAACACCGGGGAGCTGTTTTTT.

The genes are TRBV6-1 and TRBJ2-2; possibly TRBD1 for D (7 bases). Trimming cost V 2 bases and J 7 bases, with 14 bases left between them. The CDR3 consists of 15 residues. Germline assignment: CDR1 MNHNS and CDR2 SASEGT. The CDR3 is CASSEFTGEVGELFF. The DNA for the CDR3 is TGTGCCAGCAGTGAATTTACAGGGGAGGTCGGGGAGCTGTTTTTT.

The chain carries TRBV7-9 and TRBJ2-2; TRBD2 aligns across 12 bases. Germline V lookup: CDR1 SEHNR, CDR2 FQNEAQ (reference sequence). V trimming: 5 bases; J trimming: 1 base; junction bases outside the gene matches: 11. The CDR3 consists of 19 residues. CDR3 DNA sequence: TGTGCCAGCAGCGGCGGCGACACTAGCGGGGGGAAGAACACCGGGGAGCTGTTTTTT. This encodes CASSGGDTSGGKNTGELFF.

The V gene is TRBV11-2, the J gene TRBJ2-5, with D possibly TRBD2 on 5 matching bases. CDR3 length equals 15 residues. V dropped 1 base and J dropped 2 bases, with 11 bases sitting between them. CDR1 is SGHAT and CDR2 is FQNNGV in the germline V gene. The CDR3 here is CASSLAGKPQETQYF. CDR3 DNA: TGTGCCAGCAGCTTAGCCGGGAAACCTCAAGAGACCCAGTACTTC.

The chain combines TRBV7-9 with TRBJ2-1; a possible D gene is TRBD2 (5 bases). From germline, CDR1 is SEHNR and CDR2 FQNEAQ (reference sequence). The V end lost 5 bases, the J end lost 6 bases, and 20 bases lay between the germline ends. The CDR3 length is 16 residues. The CDR3 region is CASSPTHGILGNEQFF. In nucleotides, the CDR3 is TGTGCCAGCAGCCCGACGCACGGGATCCTAGGCAATGAGCAGTTCTTC.